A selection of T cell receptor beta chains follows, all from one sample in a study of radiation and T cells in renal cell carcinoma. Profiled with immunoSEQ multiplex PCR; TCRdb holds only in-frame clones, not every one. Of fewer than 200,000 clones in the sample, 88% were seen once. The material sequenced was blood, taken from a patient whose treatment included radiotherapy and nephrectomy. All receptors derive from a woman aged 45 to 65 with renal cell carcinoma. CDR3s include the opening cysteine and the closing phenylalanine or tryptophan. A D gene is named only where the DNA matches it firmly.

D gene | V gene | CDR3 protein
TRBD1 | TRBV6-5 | CASRQTGTNYGYTF
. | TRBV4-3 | CASSQELEFGGEETQYF
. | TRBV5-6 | CASSGGQAQETQYF
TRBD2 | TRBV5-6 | CASSPSGGADTQYF
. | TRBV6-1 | CASSDPGGYTYEQYF
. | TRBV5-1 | CASSVDGHSPLHF
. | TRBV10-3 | CAISPRGTEAFF
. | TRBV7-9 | CASSLAGAGELFF
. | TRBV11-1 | CASSSSLQAGELFF
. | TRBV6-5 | CASRGLIYEQYF
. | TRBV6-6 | CASSAVPQNTEAFF
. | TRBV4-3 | CASSQVGSKGSPLHF
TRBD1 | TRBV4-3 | CASSQDEGAVAGNTIYF
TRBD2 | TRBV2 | CASLGSGGLNTDTQYF
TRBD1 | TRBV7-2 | CASSLAGTGGYLGAYEQYF
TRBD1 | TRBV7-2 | CASSSQGAGTEAFF
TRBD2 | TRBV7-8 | CASSSTSGGNIQYF